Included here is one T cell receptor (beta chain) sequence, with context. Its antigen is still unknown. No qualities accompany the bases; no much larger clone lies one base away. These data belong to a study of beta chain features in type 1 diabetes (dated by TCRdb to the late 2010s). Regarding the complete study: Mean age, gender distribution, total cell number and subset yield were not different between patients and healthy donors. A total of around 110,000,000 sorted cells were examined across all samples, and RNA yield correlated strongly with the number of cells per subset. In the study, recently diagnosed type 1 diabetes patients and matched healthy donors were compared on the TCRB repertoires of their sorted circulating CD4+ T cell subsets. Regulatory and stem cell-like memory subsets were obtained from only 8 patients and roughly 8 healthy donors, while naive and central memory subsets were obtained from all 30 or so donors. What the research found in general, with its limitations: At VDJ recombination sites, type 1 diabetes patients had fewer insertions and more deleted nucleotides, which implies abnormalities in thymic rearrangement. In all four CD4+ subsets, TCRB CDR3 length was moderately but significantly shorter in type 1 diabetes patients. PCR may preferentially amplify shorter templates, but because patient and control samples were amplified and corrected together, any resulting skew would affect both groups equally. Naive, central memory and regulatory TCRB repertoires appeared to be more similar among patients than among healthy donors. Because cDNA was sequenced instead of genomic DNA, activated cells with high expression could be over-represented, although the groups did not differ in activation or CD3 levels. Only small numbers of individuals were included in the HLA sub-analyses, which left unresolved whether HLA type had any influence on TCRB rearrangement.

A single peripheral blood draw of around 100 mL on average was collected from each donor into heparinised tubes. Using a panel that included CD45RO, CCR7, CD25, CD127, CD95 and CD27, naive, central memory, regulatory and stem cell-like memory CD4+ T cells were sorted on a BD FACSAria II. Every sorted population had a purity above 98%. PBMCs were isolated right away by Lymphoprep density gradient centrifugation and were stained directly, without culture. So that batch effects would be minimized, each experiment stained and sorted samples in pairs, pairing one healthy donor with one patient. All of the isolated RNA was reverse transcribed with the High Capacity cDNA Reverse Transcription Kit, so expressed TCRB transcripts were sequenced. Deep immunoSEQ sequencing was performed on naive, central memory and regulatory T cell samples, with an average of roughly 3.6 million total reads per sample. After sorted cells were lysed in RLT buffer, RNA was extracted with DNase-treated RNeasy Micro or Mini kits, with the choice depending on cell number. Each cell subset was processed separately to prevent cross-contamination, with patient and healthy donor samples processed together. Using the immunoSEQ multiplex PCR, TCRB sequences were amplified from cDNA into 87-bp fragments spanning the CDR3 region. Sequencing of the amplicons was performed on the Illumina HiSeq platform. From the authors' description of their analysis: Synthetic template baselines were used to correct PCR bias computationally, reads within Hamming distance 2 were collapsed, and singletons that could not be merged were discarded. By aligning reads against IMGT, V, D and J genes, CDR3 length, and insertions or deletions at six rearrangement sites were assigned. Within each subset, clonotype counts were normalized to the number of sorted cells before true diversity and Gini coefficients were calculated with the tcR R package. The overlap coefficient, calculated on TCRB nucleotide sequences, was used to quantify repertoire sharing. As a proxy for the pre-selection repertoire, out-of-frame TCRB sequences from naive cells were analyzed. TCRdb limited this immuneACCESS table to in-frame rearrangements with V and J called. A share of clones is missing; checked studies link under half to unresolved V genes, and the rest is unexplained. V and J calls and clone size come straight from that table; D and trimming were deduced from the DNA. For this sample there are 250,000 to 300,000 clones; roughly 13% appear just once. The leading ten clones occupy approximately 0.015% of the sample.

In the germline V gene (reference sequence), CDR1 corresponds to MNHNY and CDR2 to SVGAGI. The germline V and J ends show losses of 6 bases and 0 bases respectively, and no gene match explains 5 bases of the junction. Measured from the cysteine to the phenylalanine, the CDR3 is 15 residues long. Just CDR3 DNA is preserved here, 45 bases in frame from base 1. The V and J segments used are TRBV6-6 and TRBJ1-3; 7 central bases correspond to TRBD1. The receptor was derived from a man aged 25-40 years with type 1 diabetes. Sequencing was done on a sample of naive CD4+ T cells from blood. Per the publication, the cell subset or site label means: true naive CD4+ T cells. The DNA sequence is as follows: TGTGCCAGCAGCCCACAGGGGTACTCTGGAAACACCATATATTTT. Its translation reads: CASSPQGYSGNTIYF.